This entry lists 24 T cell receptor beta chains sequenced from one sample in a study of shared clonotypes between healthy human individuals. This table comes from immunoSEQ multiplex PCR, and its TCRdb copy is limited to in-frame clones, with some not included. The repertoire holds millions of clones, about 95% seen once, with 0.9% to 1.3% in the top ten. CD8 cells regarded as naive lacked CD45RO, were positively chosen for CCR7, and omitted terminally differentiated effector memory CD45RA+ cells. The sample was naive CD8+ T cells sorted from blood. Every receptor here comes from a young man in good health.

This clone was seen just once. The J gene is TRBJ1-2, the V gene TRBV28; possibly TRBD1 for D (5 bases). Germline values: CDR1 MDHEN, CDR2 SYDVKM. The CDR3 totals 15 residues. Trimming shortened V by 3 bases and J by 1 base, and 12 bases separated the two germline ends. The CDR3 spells CASSFDSLLNYGYTF. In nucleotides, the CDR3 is TGTGCCAGCAGTTTCGACAGCTTACTTAACTATGGCTACACCTTC.

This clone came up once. CDR3 in amino acids: CASSFSQGGSGEQYF. CDR3 bases: TGTGCCAGCAGCTTCTCACAGGGAGGATCGGGGGAGCAGTACTTC. V usage is TRBV5-8 and J usage is TRBJ2-7, with D possibly being TRBD1 or TRBD2 (6 bases each). Deletions cut 2 bases from V and 7 bases from J, with 19 bases between. Per germline, CDR1 SGHTS and CDR2 YDEGEE. This CDR3 has 15 residues.

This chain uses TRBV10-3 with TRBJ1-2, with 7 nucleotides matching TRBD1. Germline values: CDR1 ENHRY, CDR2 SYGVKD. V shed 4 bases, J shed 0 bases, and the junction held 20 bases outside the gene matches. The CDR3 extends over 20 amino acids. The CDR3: CAISGDRVSFSPHTNYGYTF. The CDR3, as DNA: TGTGCCATCAGTGGCGACAGGGTCTCGTTCTCCCCTCACACTAACTATGGCTACACCTTC.

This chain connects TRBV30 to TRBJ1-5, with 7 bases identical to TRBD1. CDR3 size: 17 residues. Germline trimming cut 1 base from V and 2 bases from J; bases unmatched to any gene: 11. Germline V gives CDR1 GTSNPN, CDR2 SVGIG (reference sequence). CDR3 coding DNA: TGTGCCTGGAGTGGAATGACAGGGTTCTGGGGCAATCAGCCCCAGCATTTT. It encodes CAWSGMTGFWGNQPQHF.

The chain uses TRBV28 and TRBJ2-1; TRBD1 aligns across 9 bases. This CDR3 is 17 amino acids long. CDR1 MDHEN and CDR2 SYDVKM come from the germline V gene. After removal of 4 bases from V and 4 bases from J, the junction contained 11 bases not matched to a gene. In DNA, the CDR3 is TGTGCCAGCAGTTCCCCCCCGGGACAGGGTACGTACAATGAGCAGTTCTTC. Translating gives CASSSPPGQGTYNEQFF.

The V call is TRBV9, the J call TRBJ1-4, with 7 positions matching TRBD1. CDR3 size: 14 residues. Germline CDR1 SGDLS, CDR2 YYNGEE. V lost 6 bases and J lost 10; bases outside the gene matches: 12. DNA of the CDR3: TGTGCCAGCACCGAAGGGGGCGGCGGTGGAAAACTGTTTTTT. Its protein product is CASTEGGGGGKLFF.

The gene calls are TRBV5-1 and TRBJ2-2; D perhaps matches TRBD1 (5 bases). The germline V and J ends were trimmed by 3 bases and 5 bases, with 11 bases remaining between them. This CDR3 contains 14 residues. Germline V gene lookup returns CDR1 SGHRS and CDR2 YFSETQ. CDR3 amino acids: CASSSSRQTGELFF. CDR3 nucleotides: TGCGCCAGCAGCTCCTCTAGACAGACCGGGGAGCTGTTTTTT.

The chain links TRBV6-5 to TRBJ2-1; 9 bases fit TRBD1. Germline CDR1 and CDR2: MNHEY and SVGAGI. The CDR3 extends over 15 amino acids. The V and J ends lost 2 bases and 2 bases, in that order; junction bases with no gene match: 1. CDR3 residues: CASSYRDRAYNEQFF. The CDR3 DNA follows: TGTGCCAGCAGTTACCGGGACAGGGCCTACAATGAGCAGTTCTTC.

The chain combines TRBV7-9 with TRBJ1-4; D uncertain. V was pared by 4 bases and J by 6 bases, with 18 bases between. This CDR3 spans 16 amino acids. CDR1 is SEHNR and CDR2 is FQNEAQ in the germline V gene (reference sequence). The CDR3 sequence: CASSSSPGRADEKLFF. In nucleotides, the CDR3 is TGTGCCAGCAGCTCCTCCCCCGGAAGGGCGGATGAAAAACTGTTTTTT.

CDR3 DNA sequence: TGTGCCAGCAGCAATCCGGGACAGCAGTACTTC. Its protein is CASSNPGQQYF. The chain uses TRBV11-2 and TRBJ2-7; the D call may be TRBD1 or TRBD2 (5 bases each). The CDR3 runs 11 residues. Trimming removed 5 bases at V and 8 bases at J, with 10 bases between. CDR1 SGHAT and CDR2 FQNNGV come from the germline V gene.

The CDR3 spells CAISESRFGGRQEEQYF. Here the CDR3 DNA reads TGTGCCATCAGTGAGTCTCGATTCGGCGGGAGGCAAGAAGAGCAGTACTTC. V gene TRBV10-3 combines with J gene TRBJ2-7; 8 bases match TRBD2. This CDR3 region has 17 residues. CDR1 is ENHRY, CDR2 SYGVKD, per germline. The V segment lost 0 bases and the J segment 7 bases; nucleotides outside the gene matches: 14.

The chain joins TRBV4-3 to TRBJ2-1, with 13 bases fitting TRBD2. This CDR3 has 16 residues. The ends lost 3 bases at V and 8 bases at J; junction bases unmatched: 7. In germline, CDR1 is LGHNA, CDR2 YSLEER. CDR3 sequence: CASSQTLAGGPHEQFF. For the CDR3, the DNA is TGCGCCAGCAGCCAGACACTAGCGGGAGGGCCCCATGAGCAGTTCTTC.

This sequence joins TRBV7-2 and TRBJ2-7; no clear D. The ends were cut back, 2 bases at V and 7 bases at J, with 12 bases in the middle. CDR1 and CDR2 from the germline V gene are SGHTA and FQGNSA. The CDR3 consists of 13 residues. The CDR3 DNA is TGTGCCAGCAGCTTAATTTCTAGTGGGGAGCAGTACTTC. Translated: CASSLISSGEQYF.

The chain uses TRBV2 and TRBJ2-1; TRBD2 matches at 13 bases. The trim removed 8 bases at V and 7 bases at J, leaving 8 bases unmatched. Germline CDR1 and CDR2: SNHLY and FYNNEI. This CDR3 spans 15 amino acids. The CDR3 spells CASDGELAGGNEQFF. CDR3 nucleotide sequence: TGTGCCAGCGATGGGGAACTAGCGGGAGGGAATGAGCAGTTCTTC. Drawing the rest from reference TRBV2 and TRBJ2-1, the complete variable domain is EPEVTQTPSHQVTQMGQEVILRCVPISNHLYFYWYRQILGQKVEFLVSFYNNEISEKSEIFDDQFSVERPDGSNFTLKIRSTKLEDSAMYFCASDGELAGGNEQFFGPGTRLTVL.

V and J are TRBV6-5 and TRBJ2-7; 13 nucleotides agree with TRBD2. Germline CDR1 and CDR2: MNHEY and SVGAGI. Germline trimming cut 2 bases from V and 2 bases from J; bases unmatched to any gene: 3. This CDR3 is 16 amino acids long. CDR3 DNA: TGTGCCAGCAGTTACAGGACTAGCGGGAGTCCCTACGAGCAGTACTTC. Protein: CASSYRTSGSPYEQYF.

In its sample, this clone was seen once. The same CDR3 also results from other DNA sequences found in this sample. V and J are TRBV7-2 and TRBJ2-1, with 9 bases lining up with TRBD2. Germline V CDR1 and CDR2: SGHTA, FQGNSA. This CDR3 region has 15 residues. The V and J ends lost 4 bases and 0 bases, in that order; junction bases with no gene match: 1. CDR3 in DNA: TGTGCCAGCAGCTCGACTAGCGGCTCCTACAATGAGCAGTTCTTC. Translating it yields CASSSTSGSYNEQFF.

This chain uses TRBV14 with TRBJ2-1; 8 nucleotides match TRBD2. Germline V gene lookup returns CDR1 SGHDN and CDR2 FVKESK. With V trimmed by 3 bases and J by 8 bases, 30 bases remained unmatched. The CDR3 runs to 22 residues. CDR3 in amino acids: CASSHSYSTTVTLSGSADEQFF. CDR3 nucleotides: TGTGCCAGCAGCCATAGTTATTCAACGACGGTGACCCTAAGCGGGAGTGCCGATGAGCAGTTCTTC.

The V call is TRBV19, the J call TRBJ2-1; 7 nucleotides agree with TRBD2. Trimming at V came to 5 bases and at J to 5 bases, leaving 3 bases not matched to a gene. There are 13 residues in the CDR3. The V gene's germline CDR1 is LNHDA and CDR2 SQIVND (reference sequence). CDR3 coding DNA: TGTGCCAGTAGTCTACGGGGGGACAATGAGCAGTTCTTC. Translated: CASSLRGDNEQFF.

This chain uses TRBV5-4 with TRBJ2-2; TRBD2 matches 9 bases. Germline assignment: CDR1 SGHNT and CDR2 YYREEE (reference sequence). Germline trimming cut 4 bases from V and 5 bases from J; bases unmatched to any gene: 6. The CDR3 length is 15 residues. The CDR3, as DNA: TGTGCCAGCAGCCGCGGGACTAGCTTTACCGGGGAGCTGTTTTTT. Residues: CASSRGTSFTGELFF.

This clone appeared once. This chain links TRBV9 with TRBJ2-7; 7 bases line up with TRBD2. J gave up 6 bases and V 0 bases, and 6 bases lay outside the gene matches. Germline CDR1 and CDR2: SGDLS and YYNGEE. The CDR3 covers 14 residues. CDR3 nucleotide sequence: TGTGCCAGCAGCGTAGGGGGAGGGGTGAGCGAGCAGTACTTC. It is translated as CASSVGGGVSEQYF.

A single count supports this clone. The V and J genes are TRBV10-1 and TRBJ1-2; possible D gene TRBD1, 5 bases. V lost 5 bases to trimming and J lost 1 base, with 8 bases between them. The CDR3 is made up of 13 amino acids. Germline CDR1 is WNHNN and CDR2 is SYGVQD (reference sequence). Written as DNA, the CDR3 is TGCGCCAGCAGTCTCGACAGTAACTATGGCTACACCTTC. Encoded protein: CASSLDSNYGYTF.

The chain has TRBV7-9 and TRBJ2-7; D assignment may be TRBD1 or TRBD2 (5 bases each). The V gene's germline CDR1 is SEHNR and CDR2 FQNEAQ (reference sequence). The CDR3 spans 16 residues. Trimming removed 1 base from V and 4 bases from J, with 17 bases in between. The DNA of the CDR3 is TGTGCCAGCAGCTTAGGGTATGGCGCCAGGGAGTACGAGCAGTACTTC. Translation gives CASSLGYGAREYEQYF.

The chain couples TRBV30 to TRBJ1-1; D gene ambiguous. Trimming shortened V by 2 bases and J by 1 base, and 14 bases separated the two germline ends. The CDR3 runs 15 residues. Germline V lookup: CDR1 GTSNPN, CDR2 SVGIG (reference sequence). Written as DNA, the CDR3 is TGTGCCTGGAGTAAGATCGTCACGGGGAACACTGAAGCTTTCTTT. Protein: CAWSKIVTGNTEAFF.

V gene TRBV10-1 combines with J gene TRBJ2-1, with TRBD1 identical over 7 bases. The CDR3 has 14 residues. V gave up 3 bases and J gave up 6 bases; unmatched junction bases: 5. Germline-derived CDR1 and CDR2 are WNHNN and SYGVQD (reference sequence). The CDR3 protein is CASSDGGQFNEQFF. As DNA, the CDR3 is TGCGCCAGCAGTGATGGGGGACAGTTCAATGAGCAGTTCTTC.